This T cell receptor beta chain was identified in a study of identical twins. With regard to this clonotype: The antigen remains unidentified.

The study's findings and limits: In drawing conclusions, the study used cross-sectional statistical analysis and did not follow the same donors. The study found weaker excess twin sharing in beta out-of-frame sequences.

V lost 7 bases to trimming and J lost 2 bases; unmatched junction nucleotides: 9. The CDR3 runs to 15 residues. The germline gives CDR1 SGHRS, CDR2 YFSETQ. Template switching added a universal primer site, and cDNA bore unique molecular identifiers. In TCRdb, the 5' RACE reads were re-called with MiXCR into one record per CDR3 protein. The sample has 200,000 to 300,000 distinct CDR3 sequences, under 12% seen once. This TCR was recovered from a man aged 45 to 65 in good health. This sequence joins TRBV5-1 and TRBJ2-3, with 8 bases fitting TRBD1. Source material: memory T cells sorted from blood. This CDR3 is CASRTGTGYTDTQYF. CDR3 DNA sequence: TGCGCCAGCCGAACCGGGACAGGCTACACAGATACGCAGTATTTT.